This T cell receptor beta chain was found in a study of OX40 agonist ivuxolimab in advanced cancers. About the research overall: Head and neck, renal cell, melanoma or hepatocellular carcinoma were the cancers that dose-escalation patients had. The dose-escalation cohort was roughly 83% male, with a mean age of around 60 years, ranging about 20 to 85.

V was trimmed by 2 bases and J by 9 bases, leaving 14 bases between them. Germline V gives CDR1 SNHLY, CDR2 FYNNEI. This CDR3 contains 15 residues. Measured with immunoSEQ multiplex PCR; TCRdb has only the in-frame clones, and not every one. The sample carries about 59,000 clones, around 84% recorded once. Whole-study findings and limits: At 0.1 to 3.0 mg/kg and by week 6, clonal expansion occurred in CD4+ and CD8+ blood T cells. CD4+ T cells averaged fewer expanded clones than CD8+ T cells.

As regards this clone: Its specificity is unknown.

The sample was CD4+ or CD8+ T cells sorted from blood, taken in a trial of the OX40 agonist ivuxolimab. This receptor was taken from an adult with an advanced solid tumor such as melanoma, head and neck, liver or kidney cancer. The J gene is TRBJ1-6, the V gene TRBV2; D is ambiguous. In nucleotides, the CDR3 is TGTGCCAGCAGTGAAATTAAGGGATCGGGTTCACCCCTCCACTTT. Amino acids: CASSEIKGSGSPLHF.